This TCR beta chain was retrieved from a study of blood T cell repertoires in COVID-19. Libraries were prepared by immunoSEQ multiplex PCR; TCRdb keeps only in-frame clonotypes and omits some of them. The sample records 77,000 or so clones, around nine tenths being singletons. CDR3 size: 13 residues. Looked up from germline, CDR1 is LNHDA and CDR2 is SQIVND (reference sequence). The junction had 8 bases not matched to a gene; V was cut back by 6 bases and J by 9 bases. The sample taken for sequencing was peripheral blood. The sequence came from a man aged 45-65 years with active COVID-19. The chain has TRBV19 and TRBJ1-2; 9 bases are a match to TRBD1. CDR3 sequence: CASRWRDRDSYTF. For the CDR3, the DNA is TGTGCCAGTAGATGGAGGGACAGGGATAGCTACACCTTC. Looking up the rest from reference TRBV19 and TRBJ1-2 gives the full variable domain: DGGITQSPKYLFRKEGQNVTLSCEQNLNHDAMYWYRQDPGQGLRLIYYSQIVNDFQKGDIAEGYSVSREKKESFPLTVTSAQKNPTAFYLCASRWRDRDSYTFGSGTRLTVV.